This TCR beta chain emerged from a study of OX40 agonist ivuxolimab in advanced cancers. On the study more broadly: The group had a mean age of 60 years, ranged from about 23 to 85, and was just under 85% male. Study results and limitations: Undetermined was the antigen specificity of the expanded peripheral T cells.

Germline lookup yields CDR1 SQVTM and CDR2 ANQGSEA. This CDR3 is 16 amino acids long. V trimming: 2 bases; J trimming: 4 bases; junction bases outside the gene matches: 12. TCRdb's table, derived via immunoSEQ multiplex PCR, lists solely in-frame clones and lacks some. This table holds 20,000 to 30,000 clones, 88% found once. To note about this clone: Its specificity is unknown.

The chain links TRBV29-1 to TRBJ1-2; 8 bases agree with TRBD1. The sequencing here drew on CD4+ or CD8+ T cells sorted from blood, taken in a trial of the OX40 agonist ivuxolimab. This TCR derives from an adult with an advanced solid tumor such as melanoma, head and neck, liver or kidney cancer. The CDR3 region has the DNA TGCAGCGTTGAATTGTTCGGACAGGGCCGGAGCTATGGCTACACCTTC. The encoded protein is CSVELFGQGRSYGYTF.